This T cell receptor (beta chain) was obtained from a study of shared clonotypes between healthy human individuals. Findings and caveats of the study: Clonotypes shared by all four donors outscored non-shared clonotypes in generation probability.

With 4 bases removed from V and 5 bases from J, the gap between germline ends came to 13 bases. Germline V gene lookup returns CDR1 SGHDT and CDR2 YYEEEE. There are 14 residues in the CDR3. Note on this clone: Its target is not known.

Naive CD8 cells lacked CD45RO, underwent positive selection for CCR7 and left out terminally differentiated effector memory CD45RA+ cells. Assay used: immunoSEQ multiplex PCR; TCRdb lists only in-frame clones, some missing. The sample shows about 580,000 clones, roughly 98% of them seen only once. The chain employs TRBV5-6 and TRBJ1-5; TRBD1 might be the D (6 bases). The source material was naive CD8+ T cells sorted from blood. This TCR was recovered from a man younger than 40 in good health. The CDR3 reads CASSQRGTYQPQHF. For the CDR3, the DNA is TGTGCCAGCAGCCAAAGGGGGACATATCAGCCCCAGCATTTT. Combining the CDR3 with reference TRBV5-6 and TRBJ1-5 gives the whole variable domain DAGVTQSPTHLIKTRGQQVTLRCSPKSGHDTVSWYQQALGQGPQFIFQYYEEEERQRGNFPDRFSGHQFPNYSSELNVNALLLGDSALYLCASSQRGTYQPQHFGDGTRLSIL.